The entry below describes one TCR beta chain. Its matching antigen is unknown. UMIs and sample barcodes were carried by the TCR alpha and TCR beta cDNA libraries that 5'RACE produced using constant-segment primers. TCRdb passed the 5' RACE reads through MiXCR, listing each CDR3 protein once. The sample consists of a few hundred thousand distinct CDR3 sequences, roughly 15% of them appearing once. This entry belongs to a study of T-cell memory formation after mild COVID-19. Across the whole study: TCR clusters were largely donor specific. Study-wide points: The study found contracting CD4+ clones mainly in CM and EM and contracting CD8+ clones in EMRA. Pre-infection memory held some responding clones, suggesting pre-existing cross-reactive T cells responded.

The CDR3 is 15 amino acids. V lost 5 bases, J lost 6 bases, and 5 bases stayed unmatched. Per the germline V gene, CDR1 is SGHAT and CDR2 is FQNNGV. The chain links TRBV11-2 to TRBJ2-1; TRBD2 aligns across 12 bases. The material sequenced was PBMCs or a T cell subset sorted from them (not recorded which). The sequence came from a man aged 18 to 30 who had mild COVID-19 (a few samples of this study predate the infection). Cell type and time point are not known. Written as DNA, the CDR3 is TGTGCCAGCAGCCGGACTAGCGGGGACTTCAATGAGCAGTTCTTC. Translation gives CASSRTSGDFNEQFF.